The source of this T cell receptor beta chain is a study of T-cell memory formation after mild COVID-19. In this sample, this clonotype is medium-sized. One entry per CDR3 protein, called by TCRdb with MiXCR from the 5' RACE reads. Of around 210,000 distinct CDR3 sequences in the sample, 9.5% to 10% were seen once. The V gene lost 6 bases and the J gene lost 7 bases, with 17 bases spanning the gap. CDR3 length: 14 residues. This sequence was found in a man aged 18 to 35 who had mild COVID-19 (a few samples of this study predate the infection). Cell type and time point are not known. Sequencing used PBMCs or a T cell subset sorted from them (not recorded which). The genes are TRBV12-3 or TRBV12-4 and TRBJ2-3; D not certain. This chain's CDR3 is CASSSTSSGNTQYF. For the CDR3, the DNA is TGTGCCAGCAGCTCCACCAGCAGTGGGAATACGCAGTATTTT.